The rows below give T cell receptor beta chains drawn from one sample of a study of blood T cell repertoires in COVID-19. Some clones are missing from TCRdb's copy, which holds only in-frame ones; the method was immunoSEQ multiplex PCR. Of 25,000 to 30,000 clones in the sample, around four fifths were seen once. Material for sequencing was peripheral blood. These receptors were collected from a man aged 65 to 79 with acute or convalescent COVID-19. The CDR3 runs from the conserved cysteine through the conserved F or W. A D gene is named only where the DNA matches it firmly. Clone size is given for some rows only: seen once, a few or many times, or a class if the clone is expanded.

v_call,j_call,clone_size,d_call,cdr3_aa,cdr3_nt
TRBV5-1,TRBJ2-1,once,NA,CASEIAPGTGYEQFF,TGCGCCAGCGAGATAGCGCCTGGAACCGGGTATGAGCAGTTCTTC
TRBV2,TRBJ2-7,once,NA,CASSGYGGPGQTTAGRHEQYF,TGTGCCAGCAGTGGGTATGGTGGACCCGGACAGACGACGGCAGGCAGGCACGAGCAGTACTTC
TRBV6-5,TRBJ2-1,NA,NA,CASSFRGLNYNEQFF,TGTGCCAGCAGCTTTCGAGGACTAAATTACAATGAGCAGTTCTTC
TRBV14,TRBJ1-2,once,TRBD1,CASSQQDRGGYGYTF,TGTGCCAGCAGCCAACAGGACAGGGGGGGCTATGGCTACACCTTC
TRBV5-1,TRBJ2-2,NA,TRBD2,CASTSGNTGELFF,TGCGCCAGCACTAGCGGTAACACCGGGGAGCTGTTTTTT
TRBV19,TRBJ2-2,NA,TRBD1,CASSISTGTTGELFF,TGTGCCAGTAGTATTTCGACAGGGACCACCGGGGAGCTGTTTTTT
TRBV14,TRBJ1-2,NA,NA,CASSKNYLAYYGYTF,TGTGCCAGCAGCAAAAATTACCTAGCTTATTATGGCTACACCTTC
TRBV28,TRBJ2-1,NA,TRBD2,CASTEGLAGGNEQFF,TGTGCCAGCACTGAAGGACTAGCGGGGGGCAATGAGCAGTTCTTC
TRBV7-3,TRBJ2-7,once,TRBD1,CASSPTRDRSYEQYF,TGTGCCAGCAGCCCAACCCGGGACAGATCCTACGAGCAGTACTTC
TRBV19,TRBJ1-1,NA,NA,CASTIPGGGFGNTEAFF,TGTGCCAGTACGATCCCCGGGGGGGGGTTTGGGAACACTGAAGCTTTCTTT
TRBV28,TRBJ1-6,NA,NA,CASSLSGIENSPLHF,TGTGCCAGCAGTTTATCAGGGATTGAGAATTCACCCCTCCACTTT
TRBV6-5,TRBJ2-5,NA,NA,CASSSEDRHQETQYF,TGTGCCAGCAGTTCGGAGGACCGCCACCAAGAGACCCAGTACTTC
TRBV19,TRBJ2-1,NA,TRBD1,CASSIRGQSSYNEQFF,TGTGCCAGTAGTATTCGGGGACAGAGCTCCTACAATGAGCAGTTCTTC
TRBV10-1,TRBJ2-5,NA,TRBD2,CASSPDFASGGEETQYF,TGCGCCAGCAGTCCCGATTTCGCTAGCGGGGGTGAAGAGACCCAGTACTTC
TRBV28,TRBJ2-4,NA,TRBD2,CASRDAGGAKNIQYF,TGTGCCAGCAGGGATGCGGGAGGGGCCAAAAACATTCAGTACTTC
TRBV20-1,TRBJ1-6,NA,NA,CSASPRVQSPLHF,TGCAGTGCTAGTCCCAGGGTACAGTCACCCCTCCACTTT
TRBV6-6,TRBJ2-2,NA,TRBD2,CASSASGSNTGELFF,TGTGCCAGCAGTGCGAGCGGGAGTAACACCGGGGAGCTGTTTTTT
TRBV7-2,TRBJ1-1,once,NA,CASRRQVNTEAFF,TGTGCCAGCAGAAGACAGGTGAACACTGAAGCTTTCTTT
TRBV19,TRBJ1-6,NA,TRBD1,CASSGGQNNSPLHF,TGTGCCAGTAGCGGGGGACAGAATAATTCACCCCTCCACTTT
TRBV6-5,TRBJ1-5,NA,NA,CASSYMVGNQPQHF,TGTGCCAGCAGTTACATGGTCGGGAATCAGCCCCAGCATTTT
TRBV7-2,TRBJ2-1,NA,NA,CASIPRVGADEQFF,TGTGCCAGCATCCCGAGGGTGGGGGCGGATGAGCAGTTCTTC
TRBV5-1,TRBJ2-3,NA,NA,CASSLSSEEDTQYF,TGCGCCAGCAGCTTGTCTAGCGAGGAAGATACGCAGTATTTT
TRBV11-3,TRBJ2-5,NA,NA,CASSLGAGSETQYF,TGTGCCAGCAGCTTGGGGGCAGGGTCAGAGACCCAGTACTTC
TRBV6-5,TRBJ1-5,medium-sized,TRBD1,CASSYSDRDNQPQHF,TGTGCCAGCAGTTACTCCGACAGGGACAATCAGCCCCAGCATTTT
TRBV6-5,TRBJ2-5,once,TRBD2,CASSSPSGTQTQYF,TGTGCCAGCAGTTCCCCTAGCGGGACGCAGACCCAGTACTTC
TRBV4-3,TRBJ2-2,NA,NA,CASSQVLTGNTGELFF,TGCGCCAGCAGCCAAGTATTAACAGGGAACACCGGGGAGCTGTTTTTT
TRBV10-2,TRBJ2-2,NA,TRBD2,CASSDGGGWGELFF,TGCGCCAGCAGTGATGGCGGGGGTTGGGGGGAGCTGTTTTTT
TRBV5-8,TRBJ2-3,NA,TRBD2,CASSLAGLAATDTQYF,TGTGCCAGCAGCTTGGCCGGTCTAGCGGCCACAGATACGCAGTATTTT
TRBV24-1,TRBJ2-2,NA,NA,CATSAGFTGELFF,TGTGCCACCAGTGCGGGGTTCACCGGGGAGCTGTTTTTT
TRBV7-9,TRBJ1-3,NA,NA,CASSSRELGLDSGNTIYF,TGTGCCAGCAGTTCCCGGGAACTGGGATTGGACTCTGGAAACACCATATATTTT
TRBV27,TRBJ2-7,NA,TRBD2,CASSPTGLAGTYEQYF,TGTGCCAGCAGTCCGACAGGACTAGCGGGGACCTACGAGCAGTACTTC
TRBV6-5,TRBJ1-2,once,NA,CASKMPQGHDGYTF,TGTGCCAGCAAAATGCCTCAGGGGCATGATGGCTACACCTTC
TRBV18,TRBJ2-2,NA,TRBD1,CASSEIQQGATISTGELFF,TGTGCCAGCTCAGAAATACAACAGGGGGCTACTATTAGCACCGGGGAGCTGTTTTTT
TRBV7-9,TRBJ2-1,NA,NA,CASSLNRGDYNEQFF,TGTGCCAGCAGCCTAAATAGAGGCGATTACAATGAGCAGTTCTTC
TRBV6-2/TRBV6-3,TRBJ1-5,NA,NA,CASSNPTEGQPQHF,TGTGCCAGCAGTAACCCAACTGAGGGACAGCCCCAGCATTTT
TRBV3-1/TRBV3-2,TRBJ2-7,NA,NA,CASSQGEIEVF,TGTGCCAGCAGCCAAGGGGAGATAGAGGTCTTC
TRBV20-1,TRBJ1-6,NA,NA,CSASRGGNSPLHF,TGCAGTGCTAGTCGGGGGGGGAATTCACCCCTCCACTTT
TRBV7-9,TRBJ1-5,NA,NA,CASSLGQYSNQPQHF,TGTGCCAGCAGCCTTGGACAGTATAGCAATCAGCCCCAGCATTTT
TRBV3-1/TRBV3-2,TRBJ2-1,NA,TRBD2,CASSQETSGRNEQFF,TGTGCCAGCAGCCAAGAGACTAGCGGGAGAAATGAGCAGTTCTTC
TRBV2,TRBJ2-7,NA,NA,CASSEVGGDGEQYF,TGTGCCAGCAGTGAAGTAGGCGGTGACGGCGAGCAGTACTTC
TRBV28,TRBJ2-7,NA,NA,CASSPAVPGTYEQYF,TGTGCCAGCAGTCCCGCAGTTCCGGGAACCTACGAGCAGTACTTC
TRBV5-1,TRBJ1-1,NA,TRBD1,CASSFRQGDNTEAFF,TGCGCCAGCAGCTTTCGACAGGGGGACAACACTGAAGCTTTCTTT
TRBV5-6,TRBJ1-1,NA,NA,CASSLMGANTEAFF,TGTGCCAGCAGCTTAATGGGGGCCAACACTGAAGCTTTCTTT
TRBV19,TRBJ1-3,few,NA,CASTRGGSGNTIYF,TGTGCCAGTACGCGGGGCGGCTCTGGAAACACCATATATTTT
TRBV3-1/TRBV3-2,TRBJ1-5,NA,NA,CASSLAGKAQPQHF,TGTGCCAGCAGCCTGGCGGGTAAGGCCCAGCCCCAGCATTTT
TRBV4-1,TRBJ2-1,many,TRBD2,CASSQGTAGFANEQFF,TGCGCCAGCAGCCAAGGAACAGCGGGATTCGCCAATGAGCAGTTCTTC
TRBV7-2,TRBJ1-2,NA,NA,CASSLVVDYGYTF,TGTGCCAGCAGCTTAGTCGTCGACTATGGCTACACCTTC
TRBV29-1,TRBJ1-5,NA,NA,CSVAGGTPGQPQHF,TGCAGCGTTGCGGGCGGGACGCCGGGTCAGCCCCAGCATTTT
TRBV24-1,TRBJ1-5,NA,NA,CATSGDTDQPQHF,TGTGCCACCAGTGGAGACACGGATCAGCCCCAGCATTTT
TRBV24-1,TRBJ2-1,few,TRBD1,CASAGTGPSNEQFF,TGTGCCTCCGCCGGGACAGGACCTTCCAATGAGCAGTTCTTC
TRBV7-9,TRBJ2-3,NA,TRBD2,CASGPHGAGGNTDTQYF,TGTGCCAGCGGTCCCCATGGGGCGGGAGGTAACACAGATACGCAGTATTTT
TRBV3-1/TRBV3-2,TRBJ2-2,NA,TRBD2,CASSQRLAGVTGELFF,TGTGCCAGCAGCCAAAGGCTAGCGGGAGTTACCGGGGAGCTGTTTTTT
TRBV14,TRBJ2-3,NA,TRBD2,CASSQGLGRSDTQYF,TGTGCCAGCAGCCAAGGCCTCGGGAGGTCAGATACGCAGTATTTT